The present TCR beta chain was sequenced within a study of blood T cell repertoires in COVID-19. The wider study: The United States, Italy and Spain provided the acute and convalescent COVID-19 samples. Sources were T cells, B-cell-depleted T cells, or PBMCs; the material itself was cDNA or gDNA.

Original data processing: Scientists estimated how many nucleated cells there were by amplifying reference gene primers. Sequencing used immunoSEQ multiplex PCR; TCRdb keeps in-frame clones, though not all of them. For V, J and clone size, that table is used; D and trimming come from the DNA. The data show 150,000 or so clones, roughly nine tenths seen once. The germline V gene has CDR1 MNHEY and CDR2 SMNVEV (reference sequence). CDR3 length equals 15 residues. Germline trimming cut 8 bases from V and 3 bases from J; bases unmatched to any gene: 10. Sequencing was performed on peripheral blood. The rearrangement links TRBV27 to TRBJ2-1, with TRBD2 identical over 7 bases. The clonotype was recovered from a woman in her 70s with acute or convalescent COVID-19. The CDR3 spells CASLKEAGNYNEQFF. The CDR3 DNA reads TGTGCCAGCTTAAAAGAAGCGGGGAACTACAATGAGCAGTTCTTC.